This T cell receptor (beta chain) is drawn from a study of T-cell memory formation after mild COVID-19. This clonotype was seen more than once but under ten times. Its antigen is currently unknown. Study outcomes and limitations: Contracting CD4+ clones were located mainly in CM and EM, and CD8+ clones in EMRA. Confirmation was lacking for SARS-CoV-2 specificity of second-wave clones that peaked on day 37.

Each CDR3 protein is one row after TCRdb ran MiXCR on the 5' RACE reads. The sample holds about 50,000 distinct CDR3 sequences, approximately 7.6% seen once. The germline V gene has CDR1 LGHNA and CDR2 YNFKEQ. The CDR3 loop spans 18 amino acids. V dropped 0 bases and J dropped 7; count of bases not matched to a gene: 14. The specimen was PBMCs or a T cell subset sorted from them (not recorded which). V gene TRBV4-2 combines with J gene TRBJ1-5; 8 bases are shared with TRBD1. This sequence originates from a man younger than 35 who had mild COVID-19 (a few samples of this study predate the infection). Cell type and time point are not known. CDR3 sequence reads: CASSQDLADREVGQPQHF. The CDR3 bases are TGTGCCAGCAGCCAAGATCTTGCGGACAGGGAGGTGGGACAGCCCCAGCATTTT.